This TCR beta chain was obtained from a study of spatial heterogeneity in lung cancer. Study conclusions and caveats: Expanded intratumoral alpha and beta TCR counts tracked tumor mutation counts.

In germline, CDR1 is MNHEY, CDR2 SVGAGI. J gave up 6 bases and V 10 bases, and 5 bases lay outside the gene matches. The CDR3 runs 12 residues. This clonotype is medium-sized (0.01 to 0.1%) in the sample. The antigen remains unidentified. TCRdb used MiXCR to reprocess the 5' RACE reads, holding one entry per CDR3 protein. The sample yields 650 to 950 distinct CDR3 sequences, about 17% seen once. Specified time point: sample taken at primary tumor resection. The donors comprised about 74 untreated early-stage non-small cell lung cancer patients. The receptor's source is a female donor with early-stage non-small cell lung cancer. The sequencing used lung tumor tissue, collected at surgery. The chain joins TRBV6-5 to TRBJ2-1; 8 bases line up with TRBD2. This CDR3 reads CATGTSGNEQFF. CDR3 bases: TGTGCCACTGGAACTAGCGGCAATGAGCAGTTCTTC.